Detailed here is one TCR beta chain. What it binds is unknown. This specimen belongs to a study of T cell responses to AZD1222 COVID-19 vaccine. Points from the study as a whole: Repertoire sampling was restricted to post-peak T cell response timepoints. The donor cohort was predominantly white British with a female majority, and clonal diversity may have been underestimated.

CDR1 and CDR2 from the germline V gene are SGHTA and FQGTGA. J lost 4 bases, V lost 2 bases, and 5 bases had no gene match. CDR3 length equals 16 residues. Only in-frame clones appear in the TCRdb table, and some are missing; sequencing was by immunoSEQ multiplex PCR. The data hold under 200,000 clones, with more than 90% observed a single time. Sequencing used peripheral blood, obtained 28 days after the second dose of the MenACWY control vaccine. This TCR derives from an adult who received the MenACWY meningococcal vaccine as a control. The chain recombines TRBV7-3 with TRBJ2-2; TRBD1 aligns across 9 bases. The CDR3 bases are TGTGCCAGCAGCTTAGGCCAGACAGGGGGCACCGGGGAGCTGTTTTTT. Protein: CASSLGQTGGTGELFF.